The 16 T cell receptor beta chains below come from one sample, sequenced in a study of cytotoxic CD8 clonotypes in ibrutinib-treated CLL. Here immunoSEQ multiplex PCR was the method, and the copy in TCRdb shows in-frame clones only, minus some. Of 130,000 to 150,000 clones listed, around three quarters were seen once; the top ten hold around 13%. Sequencing was performed on PBMCs, taken after 12 months of ibrutinib treatment. These receptors were collected from a human donor with chronic lymphocytic leukemia.

The chain uses TRBV4-1 and TRBJ1-1; D not resolved. The germline CDR1 and CDR2 sequences are MGHRA and YSYEKL. The CDR3 totals 14 residues. Trimming stripped 1 base from V and 1 base from J, with 7 bases between. Written as DNA, the CDR3 is TGCGCCAGCAGCCAAGTACAGAGGAACACTGAAGCTTTCTTT. Translated, it gives CASSQVQRNTEAFF.

This clone was observed once. The J gene is TRBJ2-7, the V gene TRBV7-2; 8 nucleotides align to TRBD1. CDR1 is SGHTA, CDR2 FQGNSA, per germline. This CDR3 comprises 14 residues. J was trimmed by 3 bases and V by 6 bases; bases with no gene match: 7. CDR3 region: CASRRNRGVYEQYF. The CDR3 coding sequence is TGTGCCAGCAGGAGAAACAGGGGGGTCTACGAGCAGTACTTC.

The chain combines TRBV15 with TRBJ2-7; D remains ambiguous. V lost 3 bases to trimming and J lost 0 bases, with 9 bases between them. The CDR3 is made up of 14 amino acids. Germline loops: CDR1 LNHNV, CDR2 YYDKDF (reference sequence). The CDR3 protein is CATSSLRNSYEQYF. The CDR3 region has the DNA TGTGCCACCAGCAGCCTGCGGAACTCCTACGAGCAGTACTTC.

The chain carries TRBV7-2 and TRBJ2-2; D remains unclear. V lost 4 bases to trimming and J lost 6 bases, with 9 bases between them. CDR1 and CDR2 (germline): SGHTA, FQGNSA. This CDR3 region has 13 residues. CDR3 amino acids: CASSSDWSGELFF. Written as DNA, the CDR3 is TGTGCCAGCAGCTCAGATTGGTCCGGGGAGCTGTTTTTT. The whole variable domain, filled in from reference TRBV7-2 and TRBJ2-2, reads GAGVSQSPSNKVTEKGKDVELRCDPISGHTALYWYRQSLGQGLEFLIYFQGNSAPDKSGLPSDRFSAERTGGSVSTLTIQRTQQEDSAVYLCASSSDWSGELFFGEGSRLTVL.

A few counts support this clone. The V and J genes are TRBV28 and TRBJ2-5; no clear D. The CDR3 extends over 13 amino acids. The germline V gene encodes CDR1 MDHEN and CDR2 SYDVKM. Between the trimmed V and J ends, which lost 2 bases and 8 bases, there was a span of 12 bases. The CDR3 protein is CASSLSQVVTQYF. The DNA for the CDR3 is TGTGCCAGCAGTTTAAGCCAGGTTGTCACCCAGTACTTC.

This clone was detected a few times. This sample also contains other DNA sequences that code for the same CDR3. The chain links TRBV29-1 to TRBJ1-3; D unresolved. Germline assignment: CDR1 SQVTM and CDR2 ANQGSEA. Trimming took 6 bases from V and 0 from J, leaving 6 bases between them. The length of the CDR3 is 12 residues. DNA for the CDR3: TGCAGCGTAGCCAGCTCTGGAAACACCATATATTTT. Translated, it gives CSVASSGNTIYF.

The rearrangement links TRBV30 to TRBJ2-1; 10 nucleotides agree with TRBD1. CDR1 is GTSNPN and CDR2 is SVGIG in the germline V gene (reference sequence). This CDR3 contains 16 residues. Germline trimming cut 5 bases from V and 7 bases from J; bases unmatched to any gene: 14. For the CDR3, the DNA is TGTGCCTGGGGTTTCACCGGGACAGGGGTTAGGAATGAGCAGTTCTTC. Its translation is CAWGFTGTGVRNEQFF.

The chain couples TRBV6-6 to TRBJ2-3; 7 bases are shared with TRBD1. Germline trimming cut 2 bases from V and 2 bases from J; bases unmatched to any gene: 4. The CDR3 consists of 15 residues. The germline gives CDR1 MNHNY, CDR2 SVGAGI (reference sequence). The CDR3 DNA reads TGTGCCAGCAGTTACGCGACAGGGTACACAGATACGCAGTATTTT. It codes for CASSYATGYTDTQYF.

This clone has more than one count but fewer than ten. The chain has TRBV5-6 and TRBJ2-1; D remains ambiguous. Trimming pared 7 bases from V and 3 bases from J, leaving 17 bases between. This CDR3 is built from 15 residues. CDR1 and CDR2 (germline): SGHDT, YYEEEE. This CDR3 is CASGDVNGIYNEQFF. The CDR3 DNA follows: TGTGCCAGCGGGGATGTCAATGGGATCTACAATGAGCAGTTCTTC.

V gene TRBV29-1 combines with J gene TRBJ2-3; TRBD2 matches 14 bases. Germline trimming cut 3 bases from V and 1 base from J; bases unmatched to any gene: 15. The CDR3 runs to 20 residues. Germline values: CDR1 SQVTM, CDR2 ANQGSEA. The CDR3 loop reads CSVEGVMGTSGSGGTDTQYF. The DNA of the CDR3 is TGCAGCGTTGAGGGAGTAATGGGGACTAGCGGGAGTGGGGGCACAGATACGCAGTATTTT.

This clone was observed a few times. Other DNA sequences from this sample encode an identical CDR3 as well. The V call is TRBV29-1, the J call TRBJ2-3; D gene ambiguous. The CDR3 totals 11 residues. Germline V CDR1 and CDR2: SQVTM, ANQGSEA. V lost 5 bases to trimming and J lost 2 bases, with 5 bases between them. CDR3 region: CSVTDTDTQYF. The CDR3 nucleotides read TGCAGCGTTACGGACACAGATACGCAGTATTTT.

V usage is TRBV6-5 and J usage is TRBJ2-5; 7 bases match TRBD1. The CDR3 is made up of 13 amino acids. Germline lookup yields CDR1 MNHEY and CDR2 SVGAGI. The junction had 9 bases not matched to a gene; V was cut back by 8 bases and J by 6 bases. CDR3 nucleotide sequence: TGTGCCAGCCAAAACAGGGGTGAAAAGACCCAGTACTTC. Translation gives CASQNRGEKTQYF.

This clone was seen just once. The J gene is TRBJ2-7, the V gene TRBV6-5, with TRBD2 identical over 9 bases. Per the germline V gene, CDR1 is MNHEY and CDR2 is SVGAGI. With V trimmed by 3 bases and J by 5 bases, 8 bases remained unmatched. There are 15 residues in the CDR3. CDR3: CASSYGAGGAHEQYF. CDR3 DNA: TGTGCCAGCAGTTATGGGGCGGGAGGGGCCCACGAGCAGTACTTC.

This chain uses TRBV6-5 with TRBJ1-1; D unresolved. The germline V gene encodes CDR1 MNHEY and CDR2 SVGAGI. The CDR3 has 13 amino acids. The germline V and J ends were trimmed by 0 bases and 7 bases, with 9 bases remaining between them. The CDR3 nucleotides are TGTGCCAGCAGTTACTCAGAGGGCCTTGAAGCTTTCTTT. Its translation: CASSYSEGLEAFF.

The chain links TRBV5-1 to TRBJ2-7; TRBD2 matches at 7 bases. Per the germline V gene, CDR1 is SGHRS and CDR2 is YFSETQ. The CDR3 contains 17 residues. Losses at the gene ends were 7 bases for V and 7 bases for J; bases not matched to a gene: 23. The CDR3 DNA sequence: TGCGCCAGCTCCTCTGCGGGGAGGGCGGAGGTTCCCCGGGAGCAGTACTTC. Encoded protein: CASSSAGRAEVPREQYF.

The chain employs TRBV5-1 and TRBJ2-3, with TRBD1 as a possible D gene (5 bases). Between the trimmed V and J ends, which lost 6 bases and 0 bases, there was a span of 17 bases. Germline CDR1 is SGHRS and CDR2 is YFSETQ. The CDR3 is 16 residues long. The CDR3 here is CASTQQGSSSTDTQYF. Written as DNA, the CDR3 is TGCGCCAGCACCCAGCAGGGTAGCAGTAGCACAGATACGCAGTATTTT.